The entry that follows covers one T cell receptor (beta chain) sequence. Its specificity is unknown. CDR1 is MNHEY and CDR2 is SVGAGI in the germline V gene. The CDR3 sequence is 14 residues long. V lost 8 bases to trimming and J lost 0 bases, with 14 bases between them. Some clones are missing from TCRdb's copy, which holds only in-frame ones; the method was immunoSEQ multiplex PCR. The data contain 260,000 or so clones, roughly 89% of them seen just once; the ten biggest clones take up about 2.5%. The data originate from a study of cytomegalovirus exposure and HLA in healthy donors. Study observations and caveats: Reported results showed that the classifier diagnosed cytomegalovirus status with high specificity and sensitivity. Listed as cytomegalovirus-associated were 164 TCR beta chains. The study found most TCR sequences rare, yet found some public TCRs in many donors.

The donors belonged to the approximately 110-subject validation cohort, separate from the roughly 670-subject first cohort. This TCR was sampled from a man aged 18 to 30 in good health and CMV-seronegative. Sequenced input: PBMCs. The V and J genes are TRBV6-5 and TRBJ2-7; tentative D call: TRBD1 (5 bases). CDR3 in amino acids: CASSVDSSSYEQYF. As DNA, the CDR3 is TGTGCCAGCTCGGTTGACAGTAGCTCCTACGAGCAGTACTTC.